A single sample is the source of the 14 T cell receptor beta chains below, sequenced in a study of T-cell reconstitution after alpha-beta-depleted transplantation in children. Molecular barcoding with unique molecular identifiers was used for the TCRbeta library. TCRdb analysed the PCR reads with MiXCR anew, one entry per CDR3 protein. The sample yields about a million distinct CDR3 sequences, under 30% seen once. The input for sequencing was PBMCs, mostly from graft donor cells, taken 360 days after TCRalphabeta/CD19-depleted stem cell transplant. All receptors derive from a boy in the first two years of life who had a stem cell transplant for SCID, so the T cells may come from the graft donor.

The CDR3 DNA reads TGTGCCAGCAGCTTTACGCGGGGGGGCTTTAACACAGATACGCAGTATTTT. Translating gives CASSFTRGGFNTDTQYF. V is TRBV5-6 and J is TRBJ2-3, with 9 nucleotides matching TRBD2. In germline, CDR1 is SGHDT, CDR2 YYEEEE. The CDR3 runs 17 residues. Trimming at V came to 2 bases and at J to 2 bases, leaving 9 bases not matched to a gene.

This chain connects TRBV14 to TRBJ1-1; D is unresolved. The CDR3 consists of 13 residues. Germline CDR1 and CDR2: SGHDN and FVKESK. Trimming left V 4 bases short and J 8 bases short, with 14 bases between. The CDR3 spells CASSRMVSTEAFF. For the CDR3, the DNA is TGTGCCAGCAGCCGAATGGTAAGCACAGAAGCTTTCTTT.

The chain couples TRBV12-3 or TRBV12-4 to TRBJ2-3; 10 bases fit TRBD2. V was pared by 8 bases and J by 7 bases, with 12 bases of the junction left unmatched. This CDR3 has 15 residues. The CDR3 is CASRDRAGGPYTQYF. In nucleotides, the CDR3 is TGTGCCAGCCGGGACCGAGCGGGGGGGCCATATACGCAGTATTTT.

This clonotype was counted between two and nine times. The V call is TRBV7-2, the J call TRBJ2-3, with 8 nucleotides matching TRBD2. V lost 6 bases, J lost 2 bases, and 7 bases stayed unmatched. This CDR3 has 15 residues. Germline CDR1 reads SGHTA; CDR2 reads FQGNSA. The CDR3 nucleotides read TGTGCCAGCAGTCGACTAGCGAGGCTCACAGATACGCAGTATTTT. Protein sequence: CASSRLARLTDTQYF.

The table lists this clonotype with a few counts. The V call is TRBV9, the J call TRBJ2-5, with 7 bases lining up with TRBD1. Germline CDR1 is SGDLS and CDR2 is YYNGEE. The ends lost 2 bases at V and 1 base at J; junction bases unmatched: 5. The CDR3 consists of 15 residues. CDR3 region: CASSVGDSSQETQYF. The CDR3 DNA reads TGTGCCAGCAGCGTGGGGGACAGCTCCCAAGAGACCCAGTACTTC.

This clonotype occurred a few times. The chain carries TRBV10-3 and TRBJ2-7; D is unclear. The CDR3 is made up of 11 amino acids. Trimming took 6 bases from V and 4 from J, leaving 7 bases between them. Germline CDR1 reads ENHRY; CDR2 reads SYGVKD. The CDR3 is CAIRGYYEQYF. CDR3 DNA: TGTGCCATCAGAGGTTATTACGAGCAGTACTTC.

The gene calls are TRBV10-2 and TRBJ2-7; TRBD1 aligns across 7 bases. Trimming at V came to 6 bases and at J to 4 bases, leaving 12 bases not matched to a gene. The CDR3 totals 15 residues. The germline gives CDR1 WSHSY, CDR2 SAAADI. CDR3 in amino acids: CASRADRPGWYEQYF. The DNA of the CDR3 is TGCGCCAGCAGAGCGGACAGGCCTGGGTGGTACGAGCAGTACTTC.

This clonotype was seen more than once but under ten times. The chain couples TRBV4-1 to TRBJ2-7, with a weak D call TRBD1 (6 bases). CDR3 length: 15 amino acids. V dropped 2 bases and J dropped 3 bases, with 14 bases sitting between them. Germline lookup yields CDR1 MGHRA and CDR2 YSYEKL. The CDR3 loop reads CASSQPYRVGYEQYF. The DNA of the CDR3 is TGCGCCAGCAGCCAACCCTACAGGGTGGGCTACGAGCAGTACTTC.

As DNA, the CDR3 is TGTGCCAGCAATTCACGTGCGAAGGGGCGTAATGAGCAGTTCTTC. It translates to CASNSRAKGRNEQFF. V gene TRBV25-1 combines with J gene TRBJ2-1; possibly TRBD1 for D (5 bases). CDR1 and CDR2 (germline): MGHDK, SYGVNS. Deletions cut 7 bases from V and 7 bases from J, with 20 bases between. The CDR3 has 15 amino acids. Based on the CDR3 plus reference TRBV25-1 and TRBJ2-1, the full variable domain is EADIYQTPRYLVIGTGKKITLECSQTMGHDKMYWYQQDPGMELHLIHYSYGVNSTEKGDLSSESTVSRIRTEHFPLTLESARPSHTSQYLCASNSRAKGRNEQFFGPGTRLTVL.

This clonotype was seen a handful of times. V gene TRBV29-1 combines with J gene TRBJ2-7; D not resolved. Looked up from germline, CDR1 is SQVTM and CDR2 is ANQGSEA. The CDR3 sequence is 9 residues long. The CDR3 loop is CRHLLEQYF. The DNA for the CDR3 is TGCAGACACCTGCTCGAGCAGTACTTC.

This chain uses TRBV20-1 with TRBJ2-3; D remains ambiguous. Germline assignment: CDR1 DFQATT and CDR2 SNEGSKA (reference sequence). The CDR3 has 12 amino acids. Trimming cost V 8 bases and J 2 bases, with 11 bases left between them. For the CDR3, the DNA is TGCAGTCCCAAAGATTCCACAGATACGCAGTATTTT. Its protein is CSPKDSTDTQYF.

In the case of this clonotype: The junction and the germline gene differ at one end; a read error may be behind it. The genes are TRBV2 and TRBJ2-7, with 7 bases identical to TRBD1. Per the germline V gene, CDR1 is SNHLY and CDR2 is FYNNEI. CDR3 length: 17 amino acids. The CDR3 DNA sequence: TGTGCCATCAGTGAGGGGGCCGACAGGTCTTCCTCCTACGAGCAGTACTTC. This gives the protein CAISEGADRSSSYEQYF.

V and J are TRBV15 and TRBJ1-1, with D perhaps matching TRBD1 (5 bases). The V and J ends lost 5 bases and 4 bases respectively, with 23 bases between them. The V gene's germline CDR1 is LNHNV and CDR2 YYDKDF (reference sequence). CDR3 size: 17 residues. DNA for the CDR3: TGTGCCACCAGCTGTTACAGGTTCCTCAAAAGGAGCACTGAAGCTTTCTTT. It is translated as CATSCYRFLKRSTEAFF.

The chain recombines TRBV27 with TRBJ2-1; 8 nucleotides align to TRBD2. Germline V lookup: CDR1 MNHEY, CDR2 SMNVEV (reference sequence). The CDR3 extends over 16 amino acids. With V trimmed by 7 bases and J by 4 bases, 12 bases remained unmatched. CDR3 nucleotide sequence: TGTGCCAGCACGCCCCTCATGGTAGCGGGGTACAATGAGCAGTTCTTC. Its translation is CASTPLMVAGYNEQFF.